A single sample gave rise to the 25 T cell receptor beta chains below, sequenced in a study of graft-versus-host responses after intestinal transplantation. No antigen has been identified for these receptors. Here immunoSEQ multiplex PCR was the method, and the copy in TCRdb shows in-frame clones only, minus some. Of fewer than 90,000 clones listed, about 94% were seen once; the top ten hold approximately 0.2%. Sequenced here: unstimulated CD4+ T cells sorted from spleen or lymph node cells, sampled before transplant. The source is a human donor who was the organ donor for an intestinal transplant.

CDR3 sequence reads: CASSIGSDRGTQYF. CDR3 DNA: TGTGCCAGCAGCATCGGGAGCGATCGGGGGACCCAGTACTTC. The V gene is TRBV5-4, the J gene TRBJ2-5; D might be TRBD2 (6 bases). Trimming cost V 4 bases and J 7 bases, with 17 bases left between them. CDR3 size: 14 residues. CDR1 is SGHNT and CDR2 is YYREEE in the germline V gene (reference sequence).

The chain combines TRBV7-9 with TRBJ1-6, with 7 bases fitting TRBD1. The germline gives CDR1 SEHNR, CDR2 FQNEAQ (reference sequence). This CDR3 region has 16 residues. V lost 8 bases, J lost 2 bases, and 9 bases stayed unmatched. For the CDR3, the DNA is TGTGCCAGCTCTCCGCCAGGGGGAACCTATAATTCACCCCTCCACTTT. Its translation is CASSPPGGTYNSPLHF.

The chain combines TRBV28 with TRBJ2-7; D gene unclear. V shed 2 bases and J shed 6 bases, with 14 bases lying between them. CDR3 size: 14 residues. Germline lookup yields CDR1 MDHEN and CDR2 SYDVKM. The chain's CDR3 is CASSLLYRKGEQYF. CDR3 bases: TGTGCCAGCAGTTTACTATACAGAAAAGGCGAGCAGTACTTC.

The V call is TRBV19, the J call TRBJ1-2; 7 bases agree with TRBD1. This CDR3 is built from 16 residues. With V trimmed by 5 bases and J by 0 bases, 9 bases remained unmatched. Per germline, CDR1 LNHDA and CDR2 SQIVND (reference sequence). CDR3 sequence (DNA): TGTGCCAGTAGTGCTTACCCCGGGACAGCTAACTATGGCTACACCTTC. Its protein is CASSAYPGTANYGYTF.

The genes are TRBV10-3 and TRBJ1-3; TRBD1 aligns across 7 bases. The V and J ends lost 10 bases and 0 bases, in that order; junction bases with no gene match: 9. There are 15 residues in the CDR3. Looked up from germline, CDR1 is ENHRY and CDR2 is SYGVKD. Written as DNA, the CDR3 is TGTGCCACGGCCGGACAGGCGAACTCTGGAAACACCATATATTTT. Its protein product is CATAGQANSGNTIYF.

The V and J genes are TRBV10-3 and TRBJ2-3; D unresolved. Germline loops: CDR1 ENHRY, CDR2 SYGVKD. V was clipped by 6 bases and J by 5 bases, with 6 bases between them. This CDR3 has 11 amino acids. The CDR3 region has the DNA TGTGCCATCAGCGGCGGAGATACGCAGTATTTT. It is translated as CAISGGDTQYF.

The rearrangement uses TRBV6-5 and TRBJ1-1, with D possibly being TRBD1 (5 bases). CDR3 length: 15 amino acids. V dropped 2 bases and J dropped 4 bases, with 14 bases sitting between them. Germline V gene lookup returns CDR1 MNHEY and CDR2 SVGAGI. The CDR3 spells CASSYAGTWGTEAFF. The CDR3 DNA reads as TGTGCCAGCAGTTACGCCGGGACCTGGGGCACTGAAGCTTTCTTT.

The V and J genes are TRBV18 and TRBJ1-2; weak D call: TRBD1 (6 bases). The CDR3 spans 13 residues. V lost 6 bases and J lost 4, with 12 bases in between. Germline CDR1 reads KGHSH; CDR2 reads LQKENI. The chain's CDR3 is CASSPDRSYGYTF. CDR3 in DNA: TGTGCCAGCTCTCCCGACAGGAGCTATGGCTACACCTTC. The full variable domain, rest sourced from reference TRBV18 and TRBJ1-2, is NAGVMQNPRHLVRRRGQEARLRCSPMKGHSHVYWYRQLPEEGLKFMVYLQKENIIDESGMPKERFSAEFPKEGPSILRIQQVVRGDSAAYFCASSPDRSYGYTFGSGTRLTVV.

This rearrangement joins TRBV10-3 to TRBJ1-2; D possibly corresponds to TRBD1 (5 bases). The CDR3 loop spans 12 amino acids. V was trimmed by 11 bases and J by 1 base, leaving 11 bases between them. Per germline, CDR1 ENHRY and CDR2 SYGVKD. CDR3 amino acids: CASEGNNYGYTF. For the CDR3, the DNA is TGTGCCTCCGAGGGGAATAACTATGGCTACACCTTC.

The chain carries TRBV19 and TRBJ2-3; 7 bases are shared with TRBD1. Looked up from germline, CDR1 is LNHDA and CDR2 is SQIVND (reference sequence). Losses at the gene ends were 5 bases for V and 0 bases for J; bases not matched to a gene: 8. This CDR3 spans 16 amino acids. DNA for the CDR3: TGTGCCAGTAGTGAAACCGGGACAGCTAGCACAGATACGCAGTATTTT. Translated: CASSETGTASTDTQYF.

V and J are TRBV6-5 and TRBJ1-5; D is unclear. Between the trimmed V and J ends, which lost 4 bases and 2 bases, there was a span of 6 bases. The V gene's germline CDR1 is MNHEY and CDR2 SVGAGI. This CDR3 spans 13 amino acids. CDR3 amino acids: CASSSYGNQPQHF. CDR3 nucleotide sequence: TGTGCCAGCAGTTCGTACGGCAATCAGCCCCAGCATTTT.

V is TRBV9 and J is TRBJ2-2; maybe TRBD1 (7 bases). V lost 4 bases and J lost 7, with 23 bases in between. This CDR3 has 17 amino acids. Germline loops: CDR1 SGDLS, CDR2 YYNGEE. In DNA form, the CDR3 reads TGTGCCAGCAGCCCCCGCCAGGGGGGTACCTTTGACGGGGAGCTGTTTTTT. Translating gives CASSPRQGGTFDGELFF.

This chain uses TRBV19 with TRBJ2-5, with D unresolved. The V end lost 1 base, the J end lost 1 base, and 4 bases lay between the germline ends. The CDR3 spans 13 residues. CDR1 and CDR2 (germline): LNHDA, SQIVND (reference sequence). Here the CDR3 reads CASSIGLQETQYF. CDR3 sequence (DNA): TGTGCCAGTAGTATAGGACTCCAAGAGACCCAGTACTTC. Full variable domain (outside the CDR3, taken from reference TRBV19 and TRBJ2-5): DGGITQSPKYLFRKEGQNVTLSCEQNLNHDAMYWYRQDPGQGLRLIYYSQIVNDFQKGDIAEGYSVSREKKESFPLTVTSAQKNPTAFYLCASSIGLQETQYFGPGTRLLVL.

This sequence joins TRBV30 and TRBJ2-7; D gene ambiguous. V lost 1 base, J lost 0 bases, and 13 bases lay in between. The CDR3 totals 15 residues. Germline V gene data show CDR1 as GTSNPN and CDR2 as SVGIG (reference sequence). In DNA, the CDR3 is TGTGCCTGGAGTGAGAACACCCTAGTCTCCTACGAGCAGTACTTC. Translation: CAWSENTLVSYEQYF.

The rearrangement joins TRBV11-2 to TRBJ2-3; D gene ambiguous. The CDR3 is 12 residues long. The germline gives CDR1 SGHAT, CDR2 FQNNGV. V was shortened by 1 base and J by 6 bases, with 5 bases between the two germline ends. CDR3 in amino acids: CASSLVSDTQYF. The DNA for the CDR3 is TGTGCCAGCAGCTTAGTTTCGGATACGCAGTATTTT. Full variable domain (remainder filled in from reference TRBV11-2 and TRBJ2-3): EAGVAQSPRYKIIEKRQSVAFWCNPISGHATLYWYQQILGQGPKLLIQFQNNGVVDDSQLPKDRFSAERLKGVDSTLKIQPAKLEDSAVYLCASSLVSDTQYFGPGTRLTVL.

Concerning this clone itself: The conserved phenylalanine or tryptophan is not found at the CDR3 terminus, so this likely reflects a read error. The V call is TRBV29-1, the J call TRBJ1-4; 7 bases map to TRBD1. The CDR3 spans 13 residues. After removal of 7 bases from V and 6 bases from J, the junction contained 8 bases not matched to a gene. From germline, CDR1 is SQVTM and CDR2 ANQGSEA. CDR3 region: CSGMRTGDEKLFS. The CDR3 DNA follows: TGCAGCGGCATGAGGACAGGAGATGAAAAACTGTTTTCT.

V usage is TRBV6-1 and J usage is TRBJ1-5; unclear D gene. The germline CDR1 and CDR2 sequences are MNHNS and SASEGT. The CDR3 length is 15 residues. Trimming cost V 0 bases and J 9 bases, with 15 bases left between them. The chain's CDR3 is CASSEAPTGLVPQHF. The CDR3 bases are TGTGCCAGCAGTGAAGCCCCGACGGGTCTTGTGCCCCAGCATTTT.

V gene TRBV18 combines with J gene TRBJ2-1; TRBD2 is a possible D gene (6 bases). This CDR3 is 15 amino acids long. Per the germline V gene, CDR1 is KGHSH and CDR2 is LQKENI. The V and J ends lost 1 base and 3 bases respectively, with 10 bases between them. The CDR3 reads CASSPLADLYNEQFF. The CDR3 DNA follows: TGTGCCAGCTCACCACTAGCGGACCTCTACAATGAGCAGTTCTTC.

The J gene is TRBJ1-6, the V gene TRBV21-1; the table calls TRBD1, which could not be checked here. TRBV21-1 is marked as a pseudogene. There are 15 residues in the CDR3. The CDR3: CASSAGTGGNSPLHF. The CDR3 DNA follows: TGTGCCAGCAGCGCGGGGACAGGGGGGAATTCACCCCTCCACTTT.

The chain employs TRBV6-1 and TRBJ1-5, with D unresolved. Between the trimmed V and J ends, which lost 6 bases and 0 bases, there was a span of 12 bases. Germline V gene data show CDR1 as MNHNS and CDR2 as SASEGT. The CDR3 has 15 residues. The CDR3 DNA follows: TGTGCCAGCAGCCTCGGACGTAATAGCAATCAGCCCCAGCATTTT. This translates into CASSLGRNSNQPQHF.

The CDR3 sequence: CASRLAGAGGDDSPLHF. The CDR3 coding sequence is TGTGCAAGTCGCTTAGCGGGGGCAGGGGGCGACGATTCACCCCTCCACTTT. The rearrangement uses TRBV12-2 and TRBJ1-6; whether TRBD1, the table's D call, matches the DNA was not checked. TRBV12-2 is a documented pseudogene. This CDR3 is built from 17 residues.

This chain links TRBV28 with TRBJ1-3; 8 bases map to TRBD1. The CDR3 is 16 amino acids. The germline gives CDR1 MDHEN, CDR2 SYDVKM. With V trimmed by 3 bases and J by 0 bases, 4 bases remained unmatched. Written as DNA, the CDR3 is TGTGCCAGCAGTTTGCAGGGGGCCCACTCTGGAAACACCATATATTTT. Translation gives CASSLQGAHSGNTIYF.

V gene TRBV5-1 combines with J gene TRBJ2-4; TRBD2 is a possible D gene (5 bases). Trimming took 1 base from V and 8 from J, leaving 10 bases between them. Germline loops: CDR1 SGHRS, CDR2 YFSETQ. This CDR3 has 13 residues. Here the CDR3 DNA reads TGCGCCAGCAGCTTGCAAGAGAGGGACATTCAGTACTTC. Translating it yields CASSLQERDIQYF. Supplemented by reference TRBV5-1 and TRBJ2-4, the full variable domain reads KAGVTQTPRYLIKTRGQQVTLSCSPISGHRSVSWYQQTPGQGLQFLFEYFSETQRNKGNFPGRFSGRQFSNSRSEMNVSTLELGDSALYLCASSLQERDIQYFGAGTRLSVL.

This chain connects TRBV19 to TRBJ2-1, with D tentatively TRBD2 (5 bases). This CDR3 is 9 amino acids long. CDR1 is LNHDA, CDR2 SQIVND, per germline (reference sequence). CDR3 DNA sequence: TGTAGGGAGTACAATGAGCAGTTCTTC. Translating it yields CREYNEQFF. Full variable domain (rest looked up from reference TRBV19 and TRBJ2-1): DGGITQSPKYLFRKEGQNVTLSCEQNLNHDAMYWYRQDPGQGLRLIYYSQIVNDFQKGDIAEGYSVSREKKESFPLTVTSAQKNPTAFYLCREYNEQFFGPGTRLTVL.

The chain recombines TRBV5-1 with TRBJ1-6; D is unclear. The CDR3 has 14 amino acids. The germline gives CDR1 SGHRS, CDR2 YFSETQ. V gave up 0 bases and J gave up 7 bases, with 8 bases separating them. The CDR3 nucleotides are TGCGCCAGCAGCTTGGGCGGGGAGAATTCACCCCTCCACTTT. Translation gives CASSLGGENSPLHF.